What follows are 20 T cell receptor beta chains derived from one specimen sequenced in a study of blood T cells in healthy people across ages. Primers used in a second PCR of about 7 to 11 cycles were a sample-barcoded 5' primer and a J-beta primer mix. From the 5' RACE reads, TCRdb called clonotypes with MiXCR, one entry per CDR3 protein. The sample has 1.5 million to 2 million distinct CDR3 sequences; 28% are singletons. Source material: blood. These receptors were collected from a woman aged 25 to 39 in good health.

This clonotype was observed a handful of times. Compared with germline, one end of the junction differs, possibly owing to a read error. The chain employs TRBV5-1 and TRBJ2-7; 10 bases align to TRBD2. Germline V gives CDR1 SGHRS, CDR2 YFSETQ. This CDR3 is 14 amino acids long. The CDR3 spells CASSSGGSSCEQYF. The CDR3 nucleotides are TGCGCCAGCAGTAGCGGGGGGTCCTCCTGCGAGCAGTACTTC.

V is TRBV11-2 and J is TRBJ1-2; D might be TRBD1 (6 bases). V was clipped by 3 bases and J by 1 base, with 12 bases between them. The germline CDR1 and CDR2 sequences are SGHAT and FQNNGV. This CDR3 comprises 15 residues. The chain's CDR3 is CASSFGQYFNYGYTF. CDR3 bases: TGTGCCAGCAGCTTCGGACAGTACTTTAACTATGGCTACACCTTC.

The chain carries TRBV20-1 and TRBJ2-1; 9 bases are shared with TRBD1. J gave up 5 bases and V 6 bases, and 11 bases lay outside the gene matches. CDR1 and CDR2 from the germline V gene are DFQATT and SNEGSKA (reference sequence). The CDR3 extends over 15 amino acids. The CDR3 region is CSAPSPGTGNNEQFF. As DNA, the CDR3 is TGCAGTGCCCCCAGCCCCGGGACAGGGAACAATGAGCAGTTCTTC.

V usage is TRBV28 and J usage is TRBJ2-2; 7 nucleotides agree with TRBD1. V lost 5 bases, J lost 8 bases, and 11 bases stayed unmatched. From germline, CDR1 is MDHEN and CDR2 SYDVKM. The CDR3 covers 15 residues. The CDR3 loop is CASSRPGQSLGELFF. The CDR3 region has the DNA TGTGCCAGCAGTCGACCGGGACAGTCACTGGGGGAGCTGTTTTTT.

The CDR3: CASTIAGYTDTQYF. DNA for the CDR3: TGTGCCAGCACCATAGCGGGATACACAGATACGCAGTATTTT. This rearrangement joins TRBV2 to TRBJ2-3; 8 nucleotides line up with TRBD2. J lost 2 bases, V lost 7 bases, and 5 bases had no gene match. Looked up from germline, CDR1 is SNHLY and CDR2 is FYNNEI. This CDR3 is 14 amino acids long.

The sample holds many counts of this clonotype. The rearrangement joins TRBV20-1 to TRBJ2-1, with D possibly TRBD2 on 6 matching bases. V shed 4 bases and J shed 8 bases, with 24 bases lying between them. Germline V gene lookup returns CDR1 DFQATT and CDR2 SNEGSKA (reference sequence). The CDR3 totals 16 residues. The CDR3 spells CSAIPGTAGTMDEQFF. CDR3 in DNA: TGCAGTGCTATCCCTGGGACTGCTGGAACCATGGATGAGCAGTTCTTC.

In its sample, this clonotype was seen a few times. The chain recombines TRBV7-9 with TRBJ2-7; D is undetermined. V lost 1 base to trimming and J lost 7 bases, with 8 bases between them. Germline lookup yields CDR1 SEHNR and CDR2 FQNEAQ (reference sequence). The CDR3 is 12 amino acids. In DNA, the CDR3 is TGTGCCAGCAGCTTAGGCACGAGGGAGCAGTACTTC. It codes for CASSLGTREQYF.

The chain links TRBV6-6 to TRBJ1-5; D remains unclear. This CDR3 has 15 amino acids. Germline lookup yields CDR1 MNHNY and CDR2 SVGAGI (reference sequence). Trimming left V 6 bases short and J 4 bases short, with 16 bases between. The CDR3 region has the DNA TGTGCCAGCAGCCAAAATACGGCTTCTAATCAGCCCCAGCATTTT. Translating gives CASSQNTASNQPQHF.

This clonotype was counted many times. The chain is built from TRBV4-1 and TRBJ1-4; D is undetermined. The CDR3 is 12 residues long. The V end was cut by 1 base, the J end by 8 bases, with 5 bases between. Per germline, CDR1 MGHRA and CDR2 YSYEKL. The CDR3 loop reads CASSQASEKLFF. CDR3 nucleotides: TGCGCCAGCAGCCAAGCTTCCGAAAAACTGTTTTTT.

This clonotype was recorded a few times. The DNA of the CDR3 is TGCAGTGCTAGAGATAACAGGGGCCTCCGGAACTATGGCTACACCTTC. Translated, it gives CSARDNRGLRNYGYTF. J is TRBJ1-2 and V is TRBV20-1; 7 bases agree with TRBD1. With V trimmed by 0 bases and J by 2 bases, 9 bases remained unmatched. This CDR3 contains 16 residues. CDR1 is DFQATT, CDR2 SNEGSKA, per germline (reference sequence).

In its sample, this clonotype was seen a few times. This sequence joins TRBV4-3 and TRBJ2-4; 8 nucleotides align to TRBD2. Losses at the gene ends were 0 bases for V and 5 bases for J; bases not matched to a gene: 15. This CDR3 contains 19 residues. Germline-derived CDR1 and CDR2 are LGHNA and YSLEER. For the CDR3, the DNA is TGCGCCAGCAGCCAAGATTATCCAGCGGGAGCGCTAGTACAAAACATTCAGTACTTC. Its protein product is CASSQDYPAGALVQNIQYF.

CDR3 in DNA: TGTGCCAGCAGGGGGACTAGCGCCAACACAGATACGCAGTATTTT. This gives the protein CASRGTSANTDTQYF. This chain connects TRBV12-3 or TRBV12-4 to TRBJ2-3; 10 nucleotides match TRBD2. The CDR3 runs 15 residues. V shed 6 bases and J 2 bases; nucleotides not matched to a gene: 5.

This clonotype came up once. As DNA, the CDR3 is TGTGCCAGCAGCCTTTCAAGGGTAGGGCAGTTCTTC. This encodes CASSLSRVGQFF. The genes are TRBV5-6 and TRBJ2-1; no firm D call. The CDR3 extends over 12 amino acids. V lost 4 bases and J lost 12, with 14 bases in between. Looked up from germline, CDR1 is SGHDT and CDR2 is YYEEEE. Filled out from reference TRBV5-6 and TRBJ2-1, the complete variable domain reads DAGVTQSPTHLIKTRGQQVTLRCSPKSGHDTVSWYQQALGQGPQFIFQYYEEEERQRGNFPDRFSGHQFPNYSSELNVNALLLGDSALYLCASSLSRVGQFFGPGTRLTVL.

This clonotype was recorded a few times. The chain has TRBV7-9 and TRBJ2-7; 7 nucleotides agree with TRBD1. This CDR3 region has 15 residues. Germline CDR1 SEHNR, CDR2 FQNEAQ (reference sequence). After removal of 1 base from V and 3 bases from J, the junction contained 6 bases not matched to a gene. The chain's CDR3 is CASSLDQTGNYEQYF. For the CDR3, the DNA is TGTGCCAGCAGCTTAGATCAGACAGGGAACTACGAGCAGTACTTC.

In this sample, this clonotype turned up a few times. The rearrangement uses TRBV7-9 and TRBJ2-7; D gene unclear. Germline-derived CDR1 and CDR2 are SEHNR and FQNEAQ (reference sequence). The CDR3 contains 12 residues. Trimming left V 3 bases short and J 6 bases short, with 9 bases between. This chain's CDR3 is CASSFPRLEQYF. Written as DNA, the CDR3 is TGTGCCAGCAGCTTCCCCCGGCTCGAGCAGTACTTC.

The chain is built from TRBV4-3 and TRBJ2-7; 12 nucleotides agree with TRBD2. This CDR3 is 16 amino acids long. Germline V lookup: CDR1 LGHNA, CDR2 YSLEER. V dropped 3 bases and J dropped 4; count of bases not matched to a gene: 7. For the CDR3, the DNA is TGCGCCAGCAGCCAGGCTACTAGCGGGAGGCTTTACGAGCAGTACTTC. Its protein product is CASSQATSGRLYEQYF.

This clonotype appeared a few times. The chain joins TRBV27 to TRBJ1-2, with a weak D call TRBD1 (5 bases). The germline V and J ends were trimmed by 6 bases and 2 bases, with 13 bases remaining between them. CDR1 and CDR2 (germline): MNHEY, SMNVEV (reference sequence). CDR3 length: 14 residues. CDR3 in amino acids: CASRPYDRNYGYTF. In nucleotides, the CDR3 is TGTGCCAGCAGACCATACGACAGAAACTATGGCTACACCTTC.

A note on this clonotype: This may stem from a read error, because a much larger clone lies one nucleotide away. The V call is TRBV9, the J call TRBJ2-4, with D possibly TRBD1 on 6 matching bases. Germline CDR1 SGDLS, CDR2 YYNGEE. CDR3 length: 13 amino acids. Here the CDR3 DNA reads TGTGTCAGCAGCGCCCCAGGGGTGTGGGAGCAGTACTTC. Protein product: CVSSAPGVWEQYF.

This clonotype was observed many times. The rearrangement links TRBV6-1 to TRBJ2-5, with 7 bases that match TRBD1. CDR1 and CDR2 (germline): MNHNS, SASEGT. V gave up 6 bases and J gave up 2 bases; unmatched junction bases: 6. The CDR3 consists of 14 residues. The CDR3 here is CASSEGTAQETQYF. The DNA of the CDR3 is TGTGCCAGCAGCGAGGGGACAGCTCAAGAGACCCAGTACTTC.

CDR3 in amino acids: CASSTRHRGYTF. As DNA, the CDR3 is TGTGCCAGCAGTACTCGACACAGGGGCTACACCTTC. This chain joins TRBV12-3 or TRBV12-4 and TRBJ1-2; TRBD1 is a possible D gene (5 bases). Trimming left V 5 bases short and J 8 bases short, with 12 bases between. This CDR3 region has 12 residues.